The source of this T cell receptor beta chain is a study of shared clonotypes between healthy human individuals. Study-wide background: The donor pool was made up of a couple of women and three men aged 18 to 49. Every donor yielded three CD4 naive, three CD4 memory, two CD8 naive and one CD8 memory plate.

CD45RO-negative, CCR7-selected cells formed the naive CD8 fraction, which excluded terminally differentiated effector memory CD45RA+ cells. Findings and caveats of the study: At large depth, rarefaction still showed sorted-subset sequencing to be incomplete.

Points on this clone: As yet, its antigen is unknown.

Germline assignment: CDR1 MNHEY and CDR2 SMNVEV (reference sequence). Trimming shortened V by 6 bases and J by 0 bases, and 21 bases separated the two germline ends. The length of the CDR3 is 18 residues. Assay: immunoSEQ multiplex PCR; the TCRdb copy retains only in-frame clones and omits some. The sample carries approximately 720,000 clones, around 90% recorded once. The origin of this receptor is a man younger than 40 in good health. The chain combines TRBV27 with TRBJ2-1, with D possibly being TRBD1 or TRBD2 (5 bases each). The specimen sequenced was naive CD8+ T cells sorted from blood. Here the CDR3 reads CASSTLGVGGSSYNEQFF. The DNA for the CDR3 is TGTGCCAGCAGCACTCTCGGGGTTGGGGGAAGCTCCTACAATGAGCAGTTCTTC.